Below, 6 T cell receptor beta chains from the same sample are listed, as sequenced in a study of response to subunit inactivated influenza vaccine. TCRdb recomputed calls from the RT-PCR reads with MiXCR, one row per CDR3 protein. The table lists over 400,000 distinct CDR3 sequences, 10% to 15% of them singletons, with over 10% in the top ten. This sample comprised PBMCs from blood, obtained 40 to 50 days after vaccination. These receptors were collected from a man in his fifties who received an inactivated influenza vaccine.

This clonotype was observed a few times. The CDR3 reads CSAALRRGSSYNEQFF. In DNA, the CDR3 is TGCAGTGCTGCACTCCGGCGGGGGAGCTCCTACAATGAGCAGTTCTTC. The J gene is TRBJ2-1, the V gene TRBV20-1; 7 bases map to TRBD2. Germline V CDR1 and CDR2: DFQATT, SNEGSKA (reference sequence). The V and J ends lost 5 bases and 0 bases, in that order; junction bases with no gene match: 10. The CDR3 length is 16 residues.

The sample holds a few counts of this clonotype. The chain carries TRBV4-3 and TRBJ1-2; D is perhaps TRBD1 (6 bases). Germline V gene data show CDR1 as LGHNA and CDR2 as YSLEER. V dropped 4 bases and J dropped 2 bases, with 20 bases sitting between them. This CDR3 has 17 residues. The CDR3 region has the DNA TGCGCCAGCAGCCCGGACAGCCTCGGAATATTCAACTATGGCTACACCTTC. This codes for CASSPDSLGIFNYGYTF.

The J gene is TRBJ2-5, the V gene TRBV20-1; D uncertain. V lost 1 base and J lost 4, with 10 bases in between. CDR3 length: 13 residues. Germline V gene lookup returns CDR1 DFQATT and CDR2 SNEGSKA (reference sequence). This CDR3 is CSARGTVPETQYF. DNA of the CDR3: TGCAGTGCTAGAGGGACGGTTCCAGAGACCCAGTACTTC.

This clonotype was seen more than once but under ten times. This chain uses TRBV9 with TRBJ2-1; D not certain. The CDR3 spans 11 residues. Per germline, CDR1 SGDLS and CDR2 YYNGEE. V was pared by 5 bases and J by 9 bases, with 9 bases between. The DNA for the CDR3 is TGTGCCAGCAGAGCCGCACGTGAGCAGTTCTTC. Translated: CASRAAREQFF.

This clonotype was picked up a small number of times. This chain connects TRBV10-3 to TRBJ2-5; weak D call: TRBD2 (5 bases). Germline assignment: CDR1 ENHRY and CDR2 SYGVKD. CDR3 length: 13 residues. V lost 4 bases and J lost 5, with 11 bases in between. The chain's CDR3 is CAISVNTGETQYF. In DNA, the CDR3 is TGTGCCATCAGTGTAAATACGGGGGAGACCCAGTACTTC.

This clonotype was seen ten or more times. The chain couples TRBV24-1 to TRBJ2-7, with D tentatively TRBD2 (5 bases). CDR3 length: 14 amino acids. From germline, CDR1 is KGHDR and CDR2 SFDVKD. Deletions cut 2 bases from V and 6 bases from J, with 13 bases between. In nucleotides, the CDR3 is TGTGCCACCAGTGATTCACAGAATCTAGCCGAGCAGTACTTC. Translation gives CATSDSQNLAEQYF.